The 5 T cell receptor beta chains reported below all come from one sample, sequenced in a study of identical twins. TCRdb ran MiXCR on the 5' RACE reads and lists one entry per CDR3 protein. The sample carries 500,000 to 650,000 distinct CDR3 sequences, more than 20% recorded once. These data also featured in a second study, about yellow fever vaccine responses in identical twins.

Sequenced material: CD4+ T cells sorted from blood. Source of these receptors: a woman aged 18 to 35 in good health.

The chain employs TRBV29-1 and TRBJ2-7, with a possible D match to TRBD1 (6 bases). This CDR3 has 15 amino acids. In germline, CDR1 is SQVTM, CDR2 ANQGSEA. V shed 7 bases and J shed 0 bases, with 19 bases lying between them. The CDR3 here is CSALMGHESSYEQYF. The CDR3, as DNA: TGCAGCGCCCTTATGGGACACGAAAGCTCCTACGAGCAGTACTTC.

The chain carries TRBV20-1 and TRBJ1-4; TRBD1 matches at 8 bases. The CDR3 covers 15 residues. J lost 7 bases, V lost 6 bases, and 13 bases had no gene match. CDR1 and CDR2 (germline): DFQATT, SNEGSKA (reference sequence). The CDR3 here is CSARTGSESREKLFF. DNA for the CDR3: TGCAGTGCAAGGACAGGGAGTGAATCTCGTGAAAAACTGTTTTTT.

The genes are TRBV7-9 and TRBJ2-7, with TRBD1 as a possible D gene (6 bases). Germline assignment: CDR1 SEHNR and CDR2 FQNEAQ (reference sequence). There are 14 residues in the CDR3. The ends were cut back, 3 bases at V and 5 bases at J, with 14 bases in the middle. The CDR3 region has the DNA TGTGCCAGCAGCTTCGCAGGGGCTTCCCACGAGCAGTACTTC. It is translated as CASSFAGASHEQYF.

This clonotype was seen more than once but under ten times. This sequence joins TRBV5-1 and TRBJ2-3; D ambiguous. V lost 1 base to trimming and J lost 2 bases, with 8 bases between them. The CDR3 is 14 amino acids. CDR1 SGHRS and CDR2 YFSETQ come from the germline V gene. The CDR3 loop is CASSLKQFTDTQYF. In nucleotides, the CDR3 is TGCGCCAGCAGCTTGAAACAGTTCACAGATACGCAGTATTTT.

The CDR3 coding sequence is TGTGCCAGCTCACCTGGGGGACAGAACACTGAAGCTTTCTTT. This codes for CASSPGGQNTEAFF. The chain employs TRBV18 and TRBJ1-1; a weak D match, TRBD1 (6 bases). The CDR3 has 14 amino acids. Trimming shortened V by 3 bases and J by 1 base, and 9 bases separated the two germline ends. Per germline, CDR1 KGHSH and CDR2 LQKENI.